This T cell receptor beta chain was sequenced in a study of OX40 agonist ivuxolimab in advanced cancers. Study as a whole: Ivuxolimab is an agonistic anti-OX40 (CD134) antibody, and patients were treated with it. Ivuxolimab was administered intravenously to patients at 0.01 to 10 mg/kg every 2 weeks. Patients enrolled in dose escalation were diagnosed with hepatocellular carcinoma, melanoma, renal cell or head and neck cancer.

Produced via immunoSEQ multiplex PCR; TCRdb's table is partial and in-frame only. The sample yields some 30,000 clones, approximately 80% seen once. Trimming shortened V by 6 bases and J by 8 bases, and 16 bases separated the two germline ends. From germline, CDR1 is SNHLY and CDR2 FYNNEI. The length of the CDR3 is 13 residues. This rearrangement joins TRBV2 to TRBJ1-2; no clear D. The sample was CD4+ or CD8+ T cells sorted from blood, taken in a trial of the OX40 agonist ivuxolimab. This clonotype was obtained from an adult with an advanced solid tumor such as melanoma, head and neck, liver or kidney cancer. The chain's CDR3 is CASRPEMVQGYTF. CDR3 DNA: TGTGCCAGCAGGCCGGAGATGGTCCAAGGCTACACCTTC. Looking up the rest from reference TRBV2 and TRBJ1-2 gives the full variable domain: EPEVTQTPSHQVTQMGQEVILRCVPISNHLYFYWYRQILGQKVEFLVSFYNNEISEKSEIFDDQFSVERPDGSNFTLKIRSTKLEDSAMYFCASRPEMVQGYTFGSGTRLTVV.